This T cell receptor (beta chain) came from a study of blood T cell repertoires in COVID-19. In the authors' methods: Reference gene primer amplification in the assay estimated nucleated cell counts. Assay: immunoSEQ multiplex PCR; the TCRdb copy retains only in-frame clones and omits some. V, J and clone size derive from that table, while D and trimming were established from the DNA sequence. This table has approximately 160,000 clones, 80% appearing once. Assignment of participants to cohorts was predicated upon participant-reported clinical history. The recovered donors of Cohort 3 showed two negative PCRs, clearance, or symptom resolution. The CDR3 spans 16 residues. V lost 3 bases and J lost 2; bases outside the gene matches: 8. CDR1 SGDLS and CDR2 YYNGEE come from the germline V gene.

This sequence joins TRBV9 and TRBJ2-3, with 8 bases matching TRBD2. The sequence was collected from a man aged 40-55 years who had recovered from COVID-19. Sequences were obtained from PBMCs or T cells enriched from blood (not recorded which). The CDR3 is CASSGVRGGVTDTQYF. The CDR3 bases are TGTGCCAGCAGCGGTGTCCGGGGGGGAGTCACAGATACGCAGTATTTT.